The 18 T cell receptor beta chains below were found in one sample sequenced in a study of control samples from healthy donors and cancer patients. Here immunoSEQ multiplex PCR was the method, and the copy in TCRdb shows in-frame clones only, minus some. The sample holds tens of thousands of clones; about 88% are singletons and the top ten take 6.5% to 8%. The material sequenced was blood. The receptor set was obtained from a woman aged 60-75 years in good health.

This chain links TRBV3-1 (or the pseudogene TRBV3-2) with TRBJ2-5; D gene unclear. V shed 3 bases and J shed 5 bases, with 4 bases lying between them. The germline V gene encodes CDR1 LGHDT and CDR2 YNNKEL (reference sequence). This CDR3 spans 11 amino acids. CDR3 nucleotides: TGTGCCAGCAGCCAGGGGGAGACCCAGTACTTC. The encoded protein is CASSQGETQYF.

The CDR3 bases are TGTGCCAGCAGCCACTGGTCCGACGGGCAGCCCCAGCATTTT. Its protein product is CASSHWSDGQPQHF. The chain links TRBV3-1 (or the pseudogene TRBV3-2) to TRBJ1-5; D remains ambiguous. Trimming took off 3 bases at V and 7 bases at J, with 13 bases between the two ends. This CDR3 comprises 14 residues. The V gene's germline CDR1 is LGHDT and CDR2 YNNKEL (reference sequence).

This sequence joins TRBV2 and TRBJ1-2; D gene uncertain. The CDR3 totals 14 residues. V was clipped by 3 bases and J by 1 base, with 9 bases between them. Germline V gene lookup returns CDR1 SNHLY and CDR2 FYNNEI. CDR3 DNA: TGTGCCAGCAGTGAGGGCAACCTTAACTATGGCTACACCTTC. Protein product: CASSEGNLNYGYTF. The complete variable domain, with remaining parts taken from reference TRBV2 and TRBJ1-2, reads EPEVTQTPSHQVTQMGQEVILRCVPISNHLYFYWYRQILGQKVEFLVSFYNNEISEKSEIFDDQFSVERPDGSNFTLKIRSTKLEDSAMYFCASSEGNLNYGYTFGSGTRLTVV.

This clone was found once. V and J are TRBV19 and TRBJ2-2, with D possibly matching TRBD1 (5 bases). This CDR3 is 15 amino acids long. Germline values: CDR1 LNHDA, CDR2 SQIVND (reference sequence). Trimming removed 9 bases from V and 4 bases from J, with 18 bases in between. The CDR3 DNA is TGTGCCAGCGAGGCCAGGGATCTGGTCACCGGGGAGCTGTTTTTT. This translates into CASEARDLVTGELFF.

The table lists this clone with a count of one. The chain carries TRBV13 and TRBJ2-7; 8 bases map to TRBD1. V lost 5 bases, J lost 8 bases, and 5 bases stayed unmatched. Germline V gene sequence: CDR1 PRHDT, CDR2 FYEKMQ (reference sequence). This CDR3 is 12 amino acids long. CDR3 protein: CASSPRTGQQYF. In DNA, the CDR3 is TGTGCCAGCAGCCCCCGGACAGGGCAGCAGTACTTC. Supplemented by reference TRBV13 and TRBJ2-7, the full variable domain reads AAGVIQSPRHLIKEKRETATLKCYPIPRHDTVYWYQQGPGQDPQFLISFYEKMQSDKGSIPDRFSAQQFSDYHSELNMSSLELGDSALYFCASSPRTGQQYFGPGTRLTVT.

This chain links TRBV5-1 with TRBJ2-2; no reliable D call. The CDR3 consists of 15 residues. Germline V CDR1 and CDR2: SGHRS, YFSETQ. The V end was cut by 2 bases, the J end by 0 bases, with 8 bases between. The DNA for the CDR3 is TGCGCCAGCAGCTTTGGCCGCTCGAACACCGGGGAGCTGTTTTTT. Translated, it gives CASSFGRSNTGELFF.

The chain joins TRBV7-7 to TRBJ2-5, with D maybe TRBD2 (6 bases). Germline values: CDR1 SSHAT, CDR2 FNYEAQ (reference sequence). The CDR3 is 14 amino acids. V lost 3 bases, J lost 5 bases, and 13 bases lay in between. The CDR3 region has the DNA TGTGCCAGCAGCTTTAATGGGGAGGAGGAGACCCAGTACTTC. This translates into CASSFNGEEETQYF.

The J gene is TRBJ2-7, the V gene TRBV28, with D possibly being TRBD2 (6 bases). The ends were cut back, 6 bases at V and 5 bases at J, with 11 bases in the middle. This CDR3 is 12 amino acids long. The germline V gene has CDR1 MDHEN and CDR2 SYDVKM. CDR3: CASRWGVNEQYF. The CDR3 DNA sequence: TGTGCCAGCAGGTGGGGGGTAAACGAGCAGTACTTC.

CDR3 DNA sequence: TGTGCCAGTAGTACAAGGGACAGGGCTGTGGGCACTGAAGCTTTCTTT. Translated: CASSTRDRAVGTEAFF. This chain links TRBV19 with TRBJ1-1; TRBD1 agrees at 9 bases. The CDR3 runs to 16 residues. J lost 4 bases, V lost 4 bases, and 10 bases had no gene match. Germline V lookup: CDR1 LNHDA, CDR2 SQIVND (reference sequence).

This chain links TRBV4-3 with TRBJ2-3, with TRBD2 as a possible D gene (5 bases). Germline V lookup: CDR1 LGHNA, CDR2 YSLEER. The CDR3 has 13 amino acids. Between the trimmed V and J ends, which lost 0 bases and 6 bases, there was a span of 7 bases. CDR3 nucleotides: TGCGCCAGCAGCCAAGATTGGAGGGATACGCAGTATTTT. Translation gives CASSQDWRDTQYF.

This chain connects TRBV11-3 to TRBJ1-6; maybe TRBD1 (5 bases). The CDR3 consists of 17 residues. CDR1 and CDR2 (germline): SGHNT, YENEEA. V lost 4 bases, J lost 4 bases, and 17 bases lay in between. The CDR3 nucleotides are TGTGCCAGCAGCTCTAGGGCCGGGGGTCCTTATAATTCACCCCTCCACTTT. As protein: CASSSRAGGPYNSPLHF.

The chain links TRBV5-8 to TRBJ1-2; 10 bases are shared with TRBD1. The junction had 7 bases not matched to a gene; V was cut back by 4 bases and J by 4 bases. Germline-derived CDR1 and CDR2 are SGHTS and YDEGEE. The CDR3 extends over 15 amino acids. CDR3 loop: CASSVGDRGTYGYTF. In nucleotides, the CDR3 is TGTGCCAGCAGCGTGGGGGACAGGGGCACCTATGGCTACACCTTC.

The chain combines TRBV28 with TRBJ1-5; D call uncertain. The V and J ends lost 2 bases and 0 bases respectively, with 8 bases between them. The CDR3 spans 15 residues. CDR1 is MDHEN and CDR2 is SYDVKM in the germline V gene. In DNA, the CDR3 is TGTGCCAGCAGTTTAGACCAGAATAGCAATCAGCCCCAGCATTTT. This translates into CASSLDQNSNQPQHF.

This clone has only a few counts. The rearrangement joins TRBV28 to TRBJ1-2; D uncertain. V lost 6 bases and J 0 bases, leaving 11 bases between the germline ends. Germline CDR1 reads MDHEN; CDR2 reads SYDVKM. This CDR3 is 14 amino acids long. Here the CDR3 reads CASSPRFSNYGYTF. In DNA, the CDR3 is TGTGCCAGCAGCCCTCGTTTCTCTAACTATGGCTACACCTTC.

This CDR3 reads CASSPRASGANVLTF. CDR3 nucleotide sequence: TGTGCCAGCAGCCCTAGAGCTTCTGGGGCCAACGTCCTGACTTTC. V and J are TRBV7-3 and TRBJ2-6; D is undetermined. The CDR3 covers 15 residues. Per germline, CDR1 SGHTA and CDR2 FQGTGA. Trimming left V 5 bases short and J 1 base short, with 9 bases between.

J is TRBJ2-1 and V is TRBV6-2 or TRBV6-3; TRBD1 is a possible D gene (5 bases). Germline-derived CDR1 and CDR2 are MNHEY and SVGEGT. The CDR3 totals 16 residues. V was cut by 0 bases and J by 7 bases, with 16 bases left in between. CDR3 amino acids: CASSYSGQGVDNEQFF. The CDR3 DNA sequence: TGTGCCAGCAGTTACTCTGGGCAGGGTGTGGATAATGAGCAGTTCTTC.

The rearrangement joins TRBV2 to TRBJ2-5; TRBD1 agrees at 7 bases. The CDR3 is 14 residues long. With V trimmed by 6 bases and J by 3 bases, 7 bases remained unmatched. Germline-derived CDR1 and CDR2 are SNHLY and FYNNEI. In nucleotides, the CDR3 is TGTGCCAGCAGCTGGGACAGAGGGAAAGAGACCCAGTACTTC. Its translation: CASSWDRGKETQYF.

This clone was seen just once. The genes are TRBV29-1 and TRBJ2-7, with 8 bases fitting TRBD1. Germline values: CDR1 SQVTM, CDR2 ANQGSEA. CDR3 size: 11 residues. V shed 6 bases, J shed 6 bases, and the junction held 4 bases outside the gene matches. CDR3 region: CSVATGAEQYF. In DNA form, the CDR3 reads TGCAGCGTGGCGACAGGGGCCGAGCAGTACTTC.